The 30 T cell receptor beta chains below were found in one sample sequenced in a study of naive and memory T cell subsets. Both TRBC1 and TRBC2 were covered by a beta constant-region primer of two equimolar oligonucleotides. Each CDR3 protein gets one entry after TCRdb re-called the UMI-ligation and nested PCR reads with MiXCR. The sample lists tens of thousands of distinct CDR3 sequences, about 10% occurring once. Specimen: effector memory CD4+ T cells from blood. Indicated subset: effector memory, CD45RA- CD27-. All receptors come from a human donor in good health.

This clonotype showed up many times. V and J are TRBV20-1 and TRBJ1-1; weak D call: TRBD1 (5 bases). Trimming pared 7 bases from V and 4 bases from J, leaving 22 bases between. Germline CDR1 reads DFQATT; CDR2 reads SNEGSKA (reference sequence). The CDR3 runs to 15 residues. CDR3 coding DNA: TGCAGTGAATCGGATCCCAAGGGGTCCTCCACTGAAGCTTTCTTT. It is translated as CSESDPKGSSTEAFF.

The CDR3 nucleotides read TGTGCCAGCAGCCCCGACAGGAGTCGGGGCTACACCTTC. It encodes CASSPDRSRGYTF. The chain joins TRBV7-2 to TRBJ1-2, with TRBD1 as a possible D gene (6 bases). V shed 5 bases and J shed 8 bases, with 15 bases lying between them. This CDR3 spans 13 amino acids. CDR1 and CDR2 (germline): SGHTA, FQGNSA.

A word on this clonotype: Since a much larger clone is just one base distant, this may be a read error. V usage is TRBV18 and J usage is TRBJ1-1; a weak D match, TRBD1 (6 bases). Germline V gene lookup returns CDR1 KGHSH and CDR2 LQKENI. CDR3 length: 15 residues. V lost 3 bases and J 1 base, leaving 12 bases between the germline ends. CDR3 DNA sequence: TGTGCCAGCTCACCTCTCGGCAGGGGGAACACTGAAGCTTTCTTT. Its translation is CASSPLGRGNTEAFF.

The chain joins TRBV2 to TRBJ2-2; D is undetermined. This CDR3 has 15 amino acids. V lost 6 bases and J lost 4, with 15 bases in between. Germline V gene sequence: CDR1 SNHLY, CDR2 FYNNEI. CDR3 coding DNA: TGTGCCAGCAGACAAGAGGCGGTTTCCACCGGGGAGCTGTTTTTT. Encoded protein: CASRQEAVSTGELFF.

This clonotype was counted only a few times. This chain joins TRBV7-2 and TRBJ2-3; 10 nucleotides line up with TRBD2. Germline lookup yields CDR1 SGHTA and CDR2 FQGNSA. The CDR3 is made up of 16 amino acids. The V segment lost 4 bases and the J segment 1 base; nucleotides outside the gene matches: 5. CDR3 protein: CASSSQRGGRTDTQYF. The DNA for the CDR3 is TGTGCCAGCAGCTCCCAGCGGGGGGGCCGCACAGATACGCAGTATTTT.

This clonotype was picked up many times. The chain joins TRBV28 to TRBJ1-1, with D perhaps matching TRBD1 (5 bases). Germline CDR1 and CDR2: MDHEN and SYDVKM. This CDR3 has 15 amino acids. Deletions cut 7 bases from V and 5 bases from J, with 20 bases between. DNA for the CDR3: TGTGCCAGCACTAACTCCTGGGGCAGTAGTACTGAAGCTTTCTTT. As protein: CASTNSWGSSTEAFF.

This clonotype was seen at least ten times. The chain uses TRBV20-1 and TRBJ1-5, with D perhaps TRBD1 (5 bases). The ends were cut back, 0 bases at V and 1 base at J, with 13 bases in the middle. The CDR3 runs to 16 residues. Germline assignment: CDR1 DFQATT and CDR2 SNEGSKA (reference sequence). In DNA form, the CDR3 reads TGCAGTGCTAGAGATTGGGGCGGATCAAGCAATCAGCCCCAGCATTTT. Protein: CSARDWGGSSNQPQHF.

This clonotype was counted at least ten times. V usage is TRBV7-3 and J usage is TRBJ2-7, with D possibly TRBD2 on 5 matching bases. Germline-derived CDR1 and CDR2 are SGHTA and FQGTGA. This CDR3 spans 13 amino acids. Trimming cost V 2 bases and J 6 bases, with 11 bases left between them. CDR3 DNA: TGTGCCAGCAGCTTATTGCGAGGGCGCGAGCAGTACTTC. Residues: CASSLLRGREQYF. Together with reference TRBV7-3 and TRBJ2-7, the CDR3 gives the full variable domain: GAGVSQTPSNKVTEKGKYVELRCDPISGHTALYWYRQSLGQGPEFLIYFQGTGAADDSGLPNDRFFAVRPEGSVSTLKIQRTERGDSAVYLCASSLLRGREQYFGPGTRLTVT.

V and J are TRBV19 and TRBJ2-1; the match to TRBD1 covers 7 bases. CDR1 and CDR2 (germline): LNHDA, SQIVND (reference sequence). The CDR3 totals 13 residues. V was pared by 5 bases and J by 9 bases, with 7 bases of the junction left unmatched. The CDR3 protein is CASSSFRDSEQFF. The CDR3 DNA sequence: TGTGCCAGTAGTTCTTTCAGGGACAGTGAGCAGTTCTTC.

This clonotype was detected many times. The chain carries TRBV20-1 and TRBJ2-3; 9 positions agree with TRBD2. The CDR3 is 16 amino acids. V was pared by 5 bases and J by 0 bases, with 9 bases of the junction left unmatched. Germline-derived CDR1 and CDR2 are DFQATT and SNEGSKA (reference sequence). CDR3: CSASIGLAGSTDTQYF. CDR3 nucleotide sequence: TGCAGTGCTTCCATCGGTCTAGCGGGGAGCACAGATACGCAGTATTTT.

This rearrangement joins TRBV19 to TRBJ1-1; D is ambiguous. The CDR3 has 14 residues. Trimming removed 8 bases from V and 0 bases from J, with 13 bases in between. Germline CDR1 reads LNHDA; CDR2 reads SQIVND (reference sequence). The CDR3, as DNA: TGTGCCAGTCGGAGGTTAGATGTGAACACTGAAGCTTTCTTT. It encodes CASRRLDVNTEAFF. Full variable domain (outside the CDR3, taken from reference TRBV19 and TRBJ1-1): DGGITQSPKYLFRKEGQNVTLSCEQNLNHDAMYWYRQDPGQGLRLIYYSQIVNDFQKGDIAEGYSVSREKKESFPLTVTSAQKNPTAFYLCASRRLDVNTEAFFGQGTRLTVV.

This clonotype was detected ten times or more. V usage is TRBV5-4 and J usage is TRBJ2-5; tentative D call: TRBD2 (6 bases). V gave up 1 base and J gave up 5 bases, with 15 bases separating them. Germline V CDR1 and CDR2: SGHNT, YYREEE (reference sequence). The CDR3 contains 15 residues. The CDR3: CASSLSGRGAETQYF. CDR3 coding DNA: TGTGCCAGCAGCTTGTCCGGGAGAGGCGCGGAGACCCAGTACTTC.

This clonotype turned up a few times. The chain has TRBV20-1 and TRBJ2-4; D remains ambiguous. Germline CDR1 reads DFQATT; CDR2 reads SNEGSKA (reference sequence). CDR3 length: 15 amino acids. V was pared by 0 bases and J by 0 bases, with 9 bases between. DNA for the CDR3: TGCAGTGCTAGAGATCAATCATTAGCCAAAAACATTCAGTACTTC. Its translation is CSARDQSLAKNIQYF.

The table lists this clonotype with a few counts. The chain has TRBV7-2 and TRBJ1-1; 7 bases map to TRBD1. Trimming removed 7 bases from V and 12 bases from J; junction bases left unmatched: 14. CDR3 length equals 13 residues. Germline V gene data show CDR1 as SGHTA and CDR2 as FQGNSA. The CDR3 sequence is CASTPGGGGRTFF. The CDR3 region has the DNA TGTGCCAGCACCCCAGGGGGAGGGGGAAGAACTTTCTTT.

This clonotype was counted at least ten times. The chain carries TRBV7-2 and TRBJ1-5; no reliable D call. Trimming left V 4 bases short and J 0 bases short, with 4 bases between. The CDR3 runs to 13 residues. Germline CDR1 and CDR2: SGHTA and FQGNSA. The CDR3 here is CASSYYSNQPQHF. In DNA, the CDR3 is TGTGCCAGCAGCTACTATAGCAATCAGCCCCAGCATTTT.

This clonotype was counted many times. The chain combines TRBV20-1 with TRBJ1-3, with D maybe TRBD1 (6 bases). Deletions cut 6 bases from V and 0 bases from J, with 18 bases between. Per the germline V gene, CDR1 is DFQATT and CDR2 is SNEGSKA (reference sequence). The CDR3 extends over 16 amino acids. The CDR3 bases are TGCAGTGCGGGGGGCGGGCAGGGAGTCTCTGGAAACACCATATATTTT. Translating it yields CSAGGGQGVSGNTIYF.

This clonotype was observed at least ten times. This chain connects TRBV5-6 to TRBJ2-7, with 7 bases aligning to TRBD1. The ends lost 6 bases at V and 3 bases at J; junction bases unmatched: 12. CDR3 length: 15 residues. Germline CDR1 SGHDT, CDR2 YYEEEE. The CDR3 loop is CASTQDRAIVYEQYF. CDR3 DNA sequence: TGTGCCAGCACCCAAGACAGGGCGATTGTCTACGAGCAGTACTTC.

This clonotype was seen repeatedly, ten times or more. This chain connects TRBV5-6 to TRBJ2-1, with TRBD2 matching over 8 bases. The CDR3 covers 14 residues. The V and J ends lost 6 bases and 2 bases, in that order; junction bases with no gene match: 4. Germline loops: CDR1 SGHDT, CDR2 YYEEEE. For the CDR3, the DNA is TGTGCCAGCATCTCAGCGGGGGCCTACAATGAGCAGTTCTTC. Encoded protein: CASISAGAYNEQFF.

J is TRBJ2-7 and V is TRBV5-6, with D possibly being TRBD2 (5 bases). The CDR3 extends over 11 amino acids. The germline V gene encodes CDR1 SGHDT and CDR2 YYEEEE. The V end lost 2 bases, the J end lost 9 bases, and 9 bases lay between the germline ends. CDR3 sequence: CASSFRGMQYF. The CDR3, as DNA: TGTGCCAGCAGCTTTCGAGGGATGCAGTACTTC.

This clonotype was detected ten times or more. The gene calls are TRBV6-6 and TRBJ1-2; no clear D gene. Germline V gene data show CDR1 as MNHNY and CDR2 as SVGAGI (reference sequence). The V end lost 4 bases, the J end lost 0 bases, and 6 bases lay between the germline ends. The CDR3 extends over 13 amino acids. Here the CDR3 reads CASSSSSNYGYTF. The CDR3 DNA reads TGTGCCAGCAGTTCAAGTTCTAACTATGGCTACACCTTC.

This clonotype was detected ten times or more. V usage is TRBV2 and J usage is TRBJ2-3; D gene uncertain. The CDR3 spans 11 residues. Trimming pared 3 bases from V and 4 bases from J, leaving 2 bases between. Germline lookup yields CDR1 SNHLY and CDR2 FYNNEI. CDR3 residues: CASSEADTQYF. DNA for the CDR3: TGTGCCAGCAGTGAGGCAGATACGCAGTATTTT.

This clonotype was counted between two and nine times. The chain employs TRBV7-8 and TRBJ2-2; D is possibly TRBD2 (5 bases). The CDR3 is made up of 13 amino acids. The germline CDR1 and CDR2 sequences are SGHVS and FQNEAQ. V lost 3 bases and J lost 9, with 11 bases in between. CDR3 sequence: CASSLVPGWELFF. The DNA for the CDR3 is TGTGCCAGCAGCTTGGTACCGGGGTGGGAGCTGTTTTTT.

This clonotype was seen a few times. The CDR3 DNA reads TGCGCCAGCAGCCAAGGCCTCCTTTCAGGGGGTGTTGAAAAACTGTTTTTT. This gives the protein CASSQGLLSGGVEKLFF. The genes are TRBV4-3 and TRBJ1-4, with 7 bases identical to TRBD1. V gave up 1 base and J gave up 7 bases; unmatched junction bases: 12. Germline V gene sequence: CDR1 LGHNA, CDR2 YSLEER. The CDR3 has 17 amino acids.

This clonotype was observed at least ten times. This chain connects TRBV12-3 or TRBV12-4 to TRBJ2-1, with TRBD2 matching over 10 bases. The CDR3 is 15 amino acids. The V gene end was trimmed by 2 bases and the J gene end by 8 bases; junction bases not matched to a gene: 6. CDR3 nucleotide sequence: TGTGCCAGCAGTTTACAGCGGGGGGGCGGCGATGAGCAGTTCTTC. Its translation: CASSLQRGGGDEQFF.

The chain combines TRBV2 with TRBJ2-7; D possibly corresponds to TRBD2 (5 bases). Germline-derived CDR1 and CDR2 are SNHLY and FYNNEI. V lost 6 bases to trimming and J lost 3 bases, with 12 bases between them. The CDR3 has 13 amino acids. CDR3: CASSDIRDYEQYF. DNA of the CDR3: TGTGCCAGCAGCGACATCCGGGACTACGAGCAGTACTTC. The variable domain in full, completed from reference TRBV2 and TRBJ2-7, reads EPEVTQTPSHQVTQMGQEVILRCVPISNHLYFYWYRQILGQKVEFLVSFYNNEISEKSEIFDDQFSVERPDGSNFTLKIRSTKLEDSAMYFCASSDIRDYEQYFGPGTRLTVT.

This clonotype appeared a few times. V usage is TRBV12-3 or TRBV12-4 and J usage is TRBJ1-1; the D gene is possibly TRBD1 (5 bases). This CDR3 has 11 residues. The V and J ends lost 3 bases and 6 bases respectively, with 5 bases between them. As DNA, the CDR3 is TGTGCCAGCAGTTTCAGGGCTGAAGCTTTCTTT. Its protein is CASSFRAEAFF.

V is TRBV14 and J is TRBJ1-6, with D perhaps matching TRBD1 (6 bases). Germline V gives CDR1 SGHDN, CDR2 FVKESK. CDR3 length equals 15 residues. V lost 4 bases and J lost 5, with 12 bases in between. The CDR3 DNA sequence: TGTGCCAGCAGCCGAGGGACACATAATAATTCACCCCTCCACTTT. This encodes CASSRGTHNNSPLHF.

The genes are TRBV9 and TRBJ1-3, with a tentative D call TRBD1 (6 bases). V lost 0 bases to trimming and J lost 4 bases, with 20 bases between them. The CDR3 has 18 residues. Germline V gene data show CDR1 as SGDLS and CDR2 as YYNGEE. CDR3 bases: TGTGCCAGCAGCGTAGAGGGCACCTCAGGGGTTTTGGGAAACACCATATATTTT. It encodes CASSVEGTSGVLGNTIYF. Looking up the rest from reference TRBV9 and TRBJ1-3 gives the full variable domain: DSGVTQTPKHLITATGQRVTLRCSPRSGDLSVYWYQQSLDQGLQFLIQYYNGEERAKGNILERFSAQQFPDLHSELNLSSLELGDSALYFCASSVEGTSGVLGNTIYFGEGSWLTVV.

The J gene is TRBJ1-1, the V gene TRBV19, with D maybe TRBD1 (6 bases). Trimming stripped 7 bases from V and 12 bases from J, with 21 bases between. CDR1 is LNHDA and CDR2 is SQIVND in the germline V gene (reference sequence). The CDR3 length is 13 residues. The CDR3 DNA is TGTGCCAGTACTTCGTGGGGTACAGGGAGGCCTTTCTTT. Translated: CASTSWGTGRPFF.

This clonotype has ten or more counts. This chain joins TRBV7-9 and TRBJ2-7; possible D gene TRBD1, 5 bases. The ends were cut back, 5 bases at V and 6 bases at J, with 11 bases in the middle. CDR1 SEHNR and CDR2 FQNEAQ come from the germline V gene (reference sequence). This CDR3 region has 12 residues. The CDR3 sequence is CASSPLGPEQYF. CDR3 coding DNA: TGTGCCAGCAGCCCCCTGGGGCCCGAGCAGTACTTC.